This TCR beta chain was recorded in a study of blood T cell repertoires in COVID-19. The germline V gene has CDR1 MDHEN and CDR2 SYDVKM. J lost 0 bases, V lost 3 bases, and 10 bases had no gene match. The CDR3 has 17 residues. Original data processing: Amplification of reference gene primers was used by the study to estimate nucleated cell counts. Here immunoSEQ multiplex PCR was the method, and the copy in TCRdb shows in-frame clones only, minus some. The V and J calls and clone size are taken from that table; D and trimming were inferred from the DNA. The sample has 110,000 to 150,000 clones; around 72% are singletons.

The sequence came from a woman aged 55-69 years with acute or convalescent COVID-19. Input material: peripheral blood. The chain joins TRBV28 to TRBJ2-7, with 8 nucleotides matching TRBD1. The CDR3 here is CASSFQFGQGLSYEQYF. The CDR3 nucleotides read TGTGCCAGCAGTTTTCAATTCGGACAGGGCCTCTCCTACGAGCAGTACTTC.